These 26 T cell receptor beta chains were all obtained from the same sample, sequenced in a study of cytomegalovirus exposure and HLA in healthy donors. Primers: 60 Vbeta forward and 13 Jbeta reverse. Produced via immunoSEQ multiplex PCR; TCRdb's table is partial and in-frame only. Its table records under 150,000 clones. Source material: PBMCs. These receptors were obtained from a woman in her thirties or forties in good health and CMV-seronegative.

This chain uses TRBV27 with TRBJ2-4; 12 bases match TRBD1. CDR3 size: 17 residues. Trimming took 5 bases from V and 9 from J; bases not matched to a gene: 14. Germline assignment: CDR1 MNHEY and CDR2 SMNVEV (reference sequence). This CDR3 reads CASSTPRDRGHSGIQYF. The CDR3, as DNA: TGTGCCAGCAGTACCCCCCGGGACAGGGGGCATTCGGGCATTCAGTACTTC.

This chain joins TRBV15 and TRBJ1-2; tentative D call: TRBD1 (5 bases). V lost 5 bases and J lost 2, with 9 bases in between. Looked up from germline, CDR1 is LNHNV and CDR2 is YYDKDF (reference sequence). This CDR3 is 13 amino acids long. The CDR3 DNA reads TGTGCCACCAGCGAAAGGGGCAACTATGGCTACACCTTC. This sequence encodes CATSERGNYGYTF.

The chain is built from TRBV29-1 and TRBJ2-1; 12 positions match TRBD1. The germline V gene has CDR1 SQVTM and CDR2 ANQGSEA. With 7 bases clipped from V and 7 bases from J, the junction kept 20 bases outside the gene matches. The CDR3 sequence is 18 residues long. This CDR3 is CSDHGGDRGLSGGNEQFF. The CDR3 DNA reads TGCAGCGACCACGGGGGGGACAGGGGGCTTAGCGGGGGTAATGAGCAGTTCTTC.

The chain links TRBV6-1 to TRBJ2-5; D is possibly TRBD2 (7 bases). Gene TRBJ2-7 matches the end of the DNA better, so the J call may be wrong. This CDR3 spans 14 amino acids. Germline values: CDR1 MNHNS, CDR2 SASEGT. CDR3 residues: CASPPLGGPYEQYF. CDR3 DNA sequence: TGTGCCAGCCCCCCCCTCGGGGGGCCCTACGAGCAGTACTTC.

The CDR3: CASGGRAGNTIYF. The CDR3 DNA sequence: TGTGCCAGTGGTGGGAGAGCCGGAAACACCATATATTTT. The chain carries TRBV19 and TRBJ1-3; no definite D call. The CDR3 consists of 13 residues. Trimming pared 8 bases from V and 4 bases from J, leaving 12 bases between. Germline CDR1 reads LNHDA; CDR2 reads SQIVND (reference sequence).

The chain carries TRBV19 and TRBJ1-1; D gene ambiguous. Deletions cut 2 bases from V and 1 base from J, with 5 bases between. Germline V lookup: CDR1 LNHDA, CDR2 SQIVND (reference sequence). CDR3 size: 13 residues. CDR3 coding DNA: TGTGCCAGTAGTATACACGGGAACACTGAAGCTTTCTTT. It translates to CASSIHGNTEAFF.

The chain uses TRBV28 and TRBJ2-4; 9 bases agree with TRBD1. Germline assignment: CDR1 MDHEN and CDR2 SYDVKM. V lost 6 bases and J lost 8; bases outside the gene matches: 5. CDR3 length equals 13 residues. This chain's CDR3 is CASRGQGADIQYF. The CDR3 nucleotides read TGTGCCAGCAGGGGACAGGGAGCTGACATTCAGTACTTC.

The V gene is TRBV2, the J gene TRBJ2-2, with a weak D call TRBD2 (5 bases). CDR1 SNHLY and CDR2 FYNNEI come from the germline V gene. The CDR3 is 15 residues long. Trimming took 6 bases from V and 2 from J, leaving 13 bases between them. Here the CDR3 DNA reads TGTGCCAGCAGACCTACTAGGGCCAACACCGGGGAGCTGTTTTTT. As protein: CASRPTRANTGELFF.

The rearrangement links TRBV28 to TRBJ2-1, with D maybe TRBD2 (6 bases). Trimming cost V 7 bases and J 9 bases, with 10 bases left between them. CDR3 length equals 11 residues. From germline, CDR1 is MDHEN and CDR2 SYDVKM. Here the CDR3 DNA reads TGTGCCAGCATTAACGGGGGTGAGCAGTTCTTC. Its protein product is CASINGGEQFF. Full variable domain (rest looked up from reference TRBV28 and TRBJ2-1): DVKVTQSSRYLVKRTGEKVFLECVQDMDHENMFWYRQDPGLGLRLIYFSYDVKMKEKGDIPEGYSVSREKKERFSLILESASTNQTSMYLCASINGGEQFFGPGTRLTVL.

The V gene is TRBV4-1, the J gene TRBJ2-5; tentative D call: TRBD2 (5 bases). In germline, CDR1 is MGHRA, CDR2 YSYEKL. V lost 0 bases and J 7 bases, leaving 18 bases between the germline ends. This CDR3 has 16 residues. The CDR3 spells CASSQEGSAVRGTQYF. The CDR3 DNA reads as TGCGCCAGCAGCCAAGAGGGTAGCGCGGTCCGGGGGACCCAGTACTTC.

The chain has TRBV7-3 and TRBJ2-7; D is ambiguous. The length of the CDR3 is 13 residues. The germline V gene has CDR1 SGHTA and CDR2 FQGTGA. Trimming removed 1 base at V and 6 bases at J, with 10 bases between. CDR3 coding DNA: TGTGCCAGCAGCTTAATGCCCGGGTTCGAGCAGTACTTC. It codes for CASSLMPGFEQYF.

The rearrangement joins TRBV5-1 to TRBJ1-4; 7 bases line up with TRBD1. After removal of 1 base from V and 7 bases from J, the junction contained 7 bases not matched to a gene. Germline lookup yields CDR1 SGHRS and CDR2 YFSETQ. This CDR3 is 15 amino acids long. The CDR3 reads CASSLSRDSSEKLFF. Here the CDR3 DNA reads TGCGCCAGCAGCTTGAGCCGGGACAGTTCTGAAAAACTGTTTTTT.

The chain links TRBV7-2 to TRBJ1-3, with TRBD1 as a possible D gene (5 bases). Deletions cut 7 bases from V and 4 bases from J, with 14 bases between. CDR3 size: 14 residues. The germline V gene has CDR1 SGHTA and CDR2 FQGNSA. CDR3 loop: CASTSRGLGNTIYF. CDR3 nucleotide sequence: TGTGCCAGCACCTCACGGGGGTTGGGAAACACCATATATTTT.

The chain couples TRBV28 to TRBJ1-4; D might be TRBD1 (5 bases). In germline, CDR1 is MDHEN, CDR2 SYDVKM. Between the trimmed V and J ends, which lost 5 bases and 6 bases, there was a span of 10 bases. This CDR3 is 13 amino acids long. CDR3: CASSNGGDEKLFF. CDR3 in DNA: TGTGCCAGCAGTAACGGAGGGGATGAAAAACTGTTTTTT.

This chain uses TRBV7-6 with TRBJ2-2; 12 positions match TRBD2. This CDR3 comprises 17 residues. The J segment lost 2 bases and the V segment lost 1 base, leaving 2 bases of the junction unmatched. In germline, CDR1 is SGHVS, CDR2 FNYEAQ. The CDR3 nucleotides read TGTGCCAGCAGCTTAGGGACTAGCGGGGCTAACACCGGGGAGCTGTTTTTT. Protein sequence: CASSLGTSGANTGELFF. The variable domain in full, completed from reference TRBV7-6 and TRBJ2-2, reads GAGVSQSPRYKVTKRGQDVALRCDPISGHVSLYWYRQALGQGPEFLTYFNYEAQQDKSGLPNDRFSAERPEGSISTLTIQRTEQRDSAMYRCASSLGTSGANTGELFFGEGSRLTVL.

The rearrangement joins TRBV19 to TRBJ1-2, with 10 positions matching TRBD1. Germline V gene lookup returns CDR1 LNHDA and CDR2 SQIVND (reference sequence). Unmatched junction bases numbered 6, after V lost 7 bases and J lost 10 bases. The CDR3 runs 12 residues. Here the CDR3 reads CASNWDRGDYTF. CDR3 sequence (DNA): TGTGCCAGTAATTGGGACAGGGGAGACTACACCTTC.

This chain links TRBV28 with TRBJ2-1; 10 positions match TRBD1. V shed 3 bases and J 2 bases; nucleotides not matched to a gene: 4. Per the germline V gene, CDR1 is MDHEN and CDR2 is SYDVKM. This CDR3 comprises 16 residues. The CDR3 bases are TGTGCCAGCAGTTTTCCCGGACAGGGGGCCTACAATGAGCAGTTCTTC. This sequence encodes CASSFPGQGAYNEQFF.

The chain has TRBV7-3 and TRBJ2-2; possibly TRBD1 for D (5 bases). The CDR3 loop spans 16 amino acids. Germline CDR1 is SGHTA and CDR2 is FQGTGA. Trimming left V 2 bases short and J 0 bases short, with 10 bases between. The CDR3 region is CASSLQGIANTGELFF. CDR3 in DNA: TGTGCCAGCAGCTTACAGGGAATCGCGAACACCGGGGAGCTGTTTTTT.

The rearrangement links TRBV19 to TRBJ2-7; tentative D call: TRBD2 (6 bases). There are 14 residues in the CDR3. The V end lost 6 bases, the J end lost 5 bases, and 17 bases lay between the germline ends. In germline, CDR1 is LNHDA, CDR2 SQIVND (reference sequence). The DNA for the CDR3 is TGTGCCAGTAGCAGCCCGGGACTGAGGAACGAGCAGTACTTC. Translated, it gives CASSSPGLRNEQYF.

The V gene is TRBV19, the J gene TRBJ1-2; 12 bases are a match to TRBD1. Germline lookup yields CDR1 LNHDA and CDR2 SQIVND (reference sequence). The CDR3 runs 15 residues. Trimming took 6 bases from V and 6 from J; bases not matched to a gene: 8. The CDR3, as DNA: TGTGCCAGTAGGACCGGGACAGGGGGCGGGCATGGCTACACCTTC. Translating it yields CASRTGTGGGHGYTF.

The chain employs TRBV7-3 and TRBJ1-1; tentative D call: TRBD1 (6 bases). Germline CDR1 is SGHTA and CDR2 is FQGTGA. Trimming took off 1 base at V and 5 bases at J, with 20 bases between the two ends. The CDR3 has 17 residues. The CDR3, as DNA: TGTGCCAGCAGCTTAAGGCCGGGGGGCCGGCGAGGGACTGAAGCTTTCTTT. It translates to CASSLRPGGRRGTEAFF.

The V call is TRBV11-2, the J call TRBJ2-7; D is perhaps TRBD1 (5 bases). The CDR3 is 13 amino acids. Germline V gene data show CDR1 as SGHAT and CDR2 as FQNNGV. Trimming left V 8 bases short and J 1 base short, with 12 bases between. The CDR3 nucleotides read TGTGCCAGCCATCCGACAGCTTCCTACGAGCAGTACTTC. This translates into CASHPTASYEQYF.

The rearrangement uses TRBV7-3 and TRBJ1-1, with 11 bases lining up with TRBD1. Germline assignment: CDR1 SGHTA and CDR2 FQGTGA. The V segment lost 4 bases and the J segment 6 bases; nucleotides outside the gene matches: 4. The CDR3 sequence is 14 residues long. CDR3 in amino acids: CASSSGQGASEAFF. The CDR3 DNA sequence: TGTGCCAGCAGCTCCGGACAGGGGGCTTCTGAAGCTTTCTTT.

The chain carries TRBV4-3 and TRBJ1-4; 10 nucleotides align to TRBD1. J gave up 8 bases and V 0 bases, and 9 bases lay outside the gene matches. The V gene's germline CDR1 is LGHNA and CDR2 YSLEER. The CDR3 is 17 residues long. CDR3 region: CASSQEPVTGGAEKLFF. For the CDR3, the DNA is TGCGCCAGCAGCCAAGAACCCGTGACAGGGGGCGCGGAAAAACTGTTTTTT.

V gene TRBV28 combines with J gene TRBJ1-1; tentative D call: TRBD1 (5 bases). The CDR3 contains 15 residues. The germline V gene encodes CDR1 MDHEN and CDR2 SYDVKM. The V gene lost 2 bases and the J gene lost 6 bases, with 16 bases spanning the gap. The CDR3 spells CASSLRAGPISEAFF. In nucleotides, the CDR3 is TGTGCCAGCAGTTTAAGGGCAGGGCCCATTTCTGAAGCTTTCTTT.

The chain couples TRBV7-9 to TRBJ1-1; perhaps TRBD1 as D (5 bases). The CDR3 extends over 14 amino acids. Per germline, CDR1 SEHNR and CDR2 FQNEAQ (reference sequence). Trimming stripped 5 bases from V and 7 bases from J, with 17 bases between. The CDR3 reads CASSLRDGGIEAFF. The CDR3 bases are TGTGCCAGCAGCCTAAGGGACGGGGGGATTGAAGCTTTCTTT.